The 9 T cell receptor beta chains below all came from one sample that was sequenced in a study of control samples from healthy donors and cancer patients (dated by TCRdb to the early 2020s). The library was generated by the immunoSEQ multiplex PCR assay. Entries here come from immuneACCESS through TCRdb and include only in-frame sequences with V and J called. Some clones fail to appear in such tables; in the studies checked, an unresolved V gene covers under half of the shortfall, and the cause of the remainder is unknown. Within this sample are under 300,000 clones, with roughly 80% of them counted one time only. The top ten clonotypes cover about an eighth of the sample. The specimen was PBMCs. Receptor source: a woman aged 60-75 years with lung cancer.

The chain is built from TRBV2 and TRBJ1-5; 7 nucleotides agree with TRBD1. Germline lookup yields CDR1 SNHLY and CDR2 FYNNEI. The CDR3 runs to 16 residues. V lost 6 bases and J lost 1; bases outside the gene matches: 9. In DNA form, the CDR3 reads TGTGCCAGCAGGCCCACAGGGGACAGAAGCAATCAGCCCCAGCATTTT. Translation: CASRPTGDRSNQPQHF.

J is TRBJ2-7 and V is TRBV24-1; D unclear. The germline CDR1 and CDR2 sequences are KGHDR and SFDVKD. CDR3 length: 13 amino acids. The V and J ends lost 3 bases and 2 bases respectively, with 7 bases between them. The CDR3 DNA sequence: TGTGCCACCAGTGATCCCCTTACCTACGAGCAGTACTTC. This gives the protein CATSDPLTYEQYF.

The chain uses TRBV3-1 (or the pseudogene TRBV3-2) and TRBJ2-3; perhaps TRBD1 as D (5 bases). The CDR3 loop spans 18 amino acids. Trimming removed 1 base at V and 2 bases at J, with 19 bases between. Looked up from germline, CDR1 is LGHDT and CDR2 is YNNKEL (reference sequence). The CDR3 protein is CASSQGRGRAPDTDTQYF. The DNA of the CDR3 is TGTGCCAGCAGCCAAGGTAGGGGTCGAGCCCCCGACACAGATACGCAGTATTTT.

The chain couples TRBV12-3 or TRBV12-4 to TRBJ1-3; D perhaps matches TRBD1 (5 bases). Trimming removed 10 bases from V and 2 bases from J, with 12 bases in between. This CDR3 is 13 amino acids long. The CDR3 loop reads CATDRDAGNTIYF. Written as DNA, the CDR3 is TGTGCCACCGACCGGGACGCTGGAAACACCATATATTTT.

Notes on this clone: One end of the junction does not line up with germline, which may come from a read error. The J gene is TRBJ2-2, the V gene TRBV7-7; D is possibly TRBD1 (5 bases). In germline, CDR1 is SSHAT, CDR2 FNYEAQ (reference sequence). The CDR3 contains 14 residues. The CDR3 DNA is TGTGCTAGCAGCGCGACAGATGGATACGGGGAGCTGTTTTTT. It is translated as CASSATDGYGELFF.

This chain connects TRBV9 to TRBJ1-4; 7 positions agree with TRBD1. V lost 4 bases, J lost 8 bases, and 11 bases stayed unmatched. Germline V lookup: CDR1 SGDLS, CDR2 YYNGEE. CDR3 length: 15 residues. The CDR3 spells CASSPRTGRGEKLFF. As DNA, the CDR3 is TGTGCCAGCAGCCCCCGGACAGGAAGGGGCGAAAAACTGTTTTTT.

The rearrangement uses TRBV21-1 and TRBJ1-2. TRBV21-1 constitutes a pseudogene. This CDR3 is 17 amino acids long. The DNA of the CDR3 is TGTGCCAGCAGCAAAGCGGAACGGGGTAGCAGGGACTATGGCTACACCTTC. It translates to CASSKAERGSRDYGYTF.

The chain uses TRBV12-3 or TRBV12-4 and TRBJ1-5; weak D call: TRBD1 (5 bases). This CDR3 comprises 13 residues. Trimming took 3 bases from V and 5 from J, leaving 8 bases between them. The CDR3 loop is CASSFRGDQPQHF. In DNA form, the CDR3 reads TGTGCCAGCAGTTTTAGGGGCGATCAGCCCCAGCATTTT.

The rearrangement uses TRBV28 and TRBJ1-5, with 8 bases identical to TRBD1. V shed 4 bases and J 8 bases; nucleotides not matched to a gene: 10. Germline V gives CDR1 MDHEN, CDR2 SYDVKM. The CDR3 contains 15 residues. This chain's CDR3 is CASSSPGQASEPQHF. The CDR3 nucleotides read TGTGCCAGCAGTTCCCCGGGACAGGCGTCGGAGCCCCAGCATTTT. The whole variable domain, remainder taken from reference TRBV28 and TRBJ1-5, is DVKVTQSSRYLVKRTGEKVFLECVQDMDHENMFWYRQDPGLGLRLIYFSYDVKMKEKGDIPEGYSVSREKKERFSLILESASTNQTSMYLCASSSPGQASEPQHFGDGTRLSIL.